Following are 27 T cell receptor beta chains from one sample sequenced in a study of regulatory T cells in long-lasting Graves disease. Time point given: persistent/refractory GD, antithyroid drugs over 5 years with positive TRAb. Making the TCR library involved RNA that had been extracted from PBMCs. TCR beta libraries were built with iRepertoire HTBI primers and Arm-PCR of CDR3 regions. TCRdb redid the calling of the multiplex PCR reads with MiXCR, one entry per CDR3 protein. The sample lists some 330,000 distinct CDR3 sequences, 23% occurring once. This specimen consisted of peripheral blood mononuclear cells (PBMCs), obtained when the disease was refractory, from a patient treated with antithyroid drugs. These receptors originate from a woman aged 40 to 55 with Graves disease.

The sample holds many counts of this clonotype. Written as DNA, the CDR3 is TGTGCCACCAGCAGAGGAGGGACAGTCTCCTACGAGCAGTACTTC. This gives the protein CATSRGGTVSYEQYF. This chain links TRBV15 with TRBJ2-7; 7 nucleotides match TRBD1. The germline CDR1 and CDR2 sequences are LNHNV and YYDKDF (reference sequence). The CDR3 has 15 residues. The V segment lost 1 base and the J segment 0 bases; nucleotides outside the gene matches: 3.

V gene TRBV2 combines with J gene TRBJ1-5; no definite D call. V lost 6 bases, J lost 7 bases, and 13 bases lay in between. Germline-derived CDR1 and CDR2 are SNHLY and FYNNEI. This CDR3 contains 13 residues. This CDR3 reads CASSPPGGQPQHF. The DNA for the CDR3 is TGTGCCAGCAGCCCACCGGGTGGCCAGCCCCAGCATTTT.

This clonotype was recorded at least ten times. V and J are TRBV29-1 and TRBJ1-1; D not resolved. The CDR3 contains 12 residues. The germline gives CDR1 SQVTM, CDR2 ANQGSEA. V was cut by 4 bases and J by 4 bases, with 10 bases left in between. CDR3 loop: CSVAGTATEAFF. The CDR3 DNA reads as TGCAGCGTTGCAGGTACTGCCACTGAAGCTTTCTTT.

This clonotype has only one observation. V usage is TRBV5-1 and J usage is TRBJ2-1; D could derive from TRBD1 or TRBD2 (5 bases each). This CDR3 has 13 residues. Trimming removed 7 bases from V and 3 bases from J, with 11 bases in between. The germline gives CDR1 SGHRS, CDR2 YFSETQ. The CDR3 DNA follows: TGCGCCAGCCGGGACGAAGGCTACAATGAGCAGTTCTTC. Protein: CASRDEGYNEQFF.

The J gene is TRBJ2-7, the V gene TRBV5-1; tentatively, D is TRBD1 (8 bases). The CDR3 consists of 18 residues. The V gene lost 2 bases and the J gene lost 2 bases, with 23 bases spanning the gap. From germline, CDR1 is SGHRS and CDR2 YFSETQ. This chain's CDR3 is CASSLQGGGQAWAYEQYF. In nucleotides, the CDR3 is TGCGCCAGCAGCTTACAGGGGGGGGGACAAGCGTGGGCCTACGAGCAGTACTTC.

This clonotype was detected many times. The rearrangement links TRBV12-3 or TRBV12-4 to TRBJ1-2; 7 nucleotides agree with TRBD1. The V segment lost 1 base and the J segment 8 bases; nucleotides outside the gene matches: 4. CDR3 length equals 13 residues. The CDR3 sequence is CASSLGQGGGYTF. The CDR3 DNA reads TGTGCCAGCAGTTTAGGTCAGGGGGGAGGCTACACCTTC.

The chain has TRBV28 and TRBJ2-1, with 9 bases identical to TRBD2. J gave up 1 base and V 4 bases, and 8 bases lay outside the gene matches. The CDR3 has 17 residues. CDR1 and CDR2 (germline): MDHEN, SYDVKM. This chain's CDR3 is CASSWRGGTFSYNEQFF. The CDR3 DNA is TGTGCCAGCAGTTGGCGGGGGGGGACTTTTTCCTACAATGAGCAGTTCTTC.

This clonotype was detected only once. This sequence joins TRBV5-5 and TRBJ2-2, with 8 nucleotides matching TRBD2. Trimming cost V 2 bases and J 1 base; bases outside gene matches: 4. Per germline, CDR1 SGHKS and CDR2 YYEKEE (reference sequence). The CDR3 has 16 amino acids. CDR3 sequence reads: CASSFSGGMNTGELFF. DNA for the CDR3: TGTGCCAGCAGCTTTTCGGGAGGGATGAACACCGGGGAGCTGTTTTTT. Together with reference TRBV5-5 and TRBJ2-2, the CDR3 gives the full variable domain: DAGVTQSPTHLIKTRGQQVTLRCSPISGHKSVSWYQQVLGQGPQFIFQYYEKEERGRGNFPDRFSARQFPNYSSELNVNALLLGDSALYLCASSFSGGMNTGELFFGEGSRLTVL.

In nucleotides, the CDR3 is TGTGCCAGCAGCCGACCGGGTGGCTTCGGACTTAATGAGCAGTTCTTC. Translating gives CASSRPGGFGLNEQFF. This chain links TRBV28 with TRBJ2-1; weak D call: TRBD2 (5 bases). The V end was cut by 6 bases, the J end by 7 bases, with 22 bases between. The CDR3 is made up of 16 amino acids. Germline V CDR1 and CDR2: MDHEN, SYDVKM.

The sample holds a few counts of this clonotype. This chain joins TRBV27 and TRBJ1-1, with D uncertain. Per germline, CDR1 MNHEY and CDR2 SMNVEV (reference sequence). V shed 5 bases and J shed 3 bases, with 16 bases lying between them. This CDR3 has 15 residues. CDR3 residues: CASSEIRPLDTEAFF. In DNA form, the CDR3 reads TGTGCCAGCAGTGAGATTAGGCCCCTAGACACTGAAGCTTTCTTT.

A few counts support this clonotype. CDR3: CANSRTSGRNTGELFF. Here the CDR3 DNA reads TGTGCCAACAGCCGGACTAGCGGGAGGAACACCGGGGAGCTGTTTTTT. V is TRBV6-2 or TRBV6-3 and J is TRBJ2-2, with 13 bases fitting TRBD2. V trimming: 10 bases; J trimming: 1 base; junction bases outside the gene matches: 6. The CDR3 runs 16 residues. CDR1 is MNHEY and CDR2 is SVGEGT in the germline V gene.

About this clonotype: A read error may produce the germline difference seen at one junction end. The chain couples TRBV7-8 to TRBJ2-1; D gene ambiguous. Germline assignment: CDR1 SGHVS and CDR2 FQNEAQ. The CDR3 runs 15 residues. The CDR3 loop reads CASSLGRVGSTSQVF. The CDR3 DNA sequence: TGTGCCAGCAGCTTAGGTAGGGTGGGCTCTACGAGCCAGGTCTTC.

Regarding this clonotype: A clone one base away is much larger, so this may be a read error. The gene calls are TRBV28 and TRBJ2-5; the match to TRBD2 covers 7 bases. The CDR3 is 14 amino acids. The V gene's germline CDR1 is MDHEN and CDR2 SYDVKM. The V gene end was trimmed by 8 bases and the J gene end by 11 bases; junction bases not matched to a gene: 17. The CDR3 DNA reads as TGTGCCAGCTCCGATAGCGGGTCCTACAATGAGCAGTACTTC. Translating it yields CASSDSGSYNEQYF.

This clonotype occurred many times. For the CDR3, the DNA is TGCGCCAGCAGCACAGCCGGGACAAAGAACACTGAAGCTTTCTTT. It translates to CASSTAGTKNTEAFF. V is TRBV5-1 and J is TRBJ1-1, with D tentatively TRBD1 (6 bases). Looked up from germline, CDR1 is SGHRS and CDR2 is YFSETQ. The CDR3 contains 15 residues. The V end was cut by 4 bases, the J end by 1 base, with 14 bases between.

This clonotype was seen at least ten times. The chain links TRBV11-2 to TRBJ2-5, with D tentatively TRBD2 (6 bases). The CDR3 has 15 amino acids. Trimming took 4 bases from V and 5 from J, leaving 17 bases between them. Looked up from germline, CDR1 is SGHAT and CDR2 is FQNNGV. In DNA, the CDR3 is TGTGCCAGCAGCTCACTCTTTGGGGGAGGCGAGACCCAGTACTTC. As protein: CASSSLFGGGETQYF.

This chain links TRBV15 with TRBJ2-1; D is ambiguous. With 0 bases removed from V and 3 bases from J, the gap between germline ends came to 9 bases. CDR3 length: 15 amino acids. Germline-derived CDR1 and CDR2 are LNHNV and YYDKDF (reference sequence). The CDR3 coding sequence is TGTGCCACCAGCAGAGAACCCGAGGTCTACAATGAGCAGTTCTTC. Protein sequence: CATSREPEVYNEQFF.

The table lists this clonotype with a few counts. The chain recombines TRBV7-8 with TRBJ2-1; D remains unclear. The germline V gene has CDR1 SGHVS and CDR2 FQNEAQ. V lost 2 bases and J 4 bases, leaving 12 bases between the germline ends. This CDR3 is built from 15 residues. The CDR3, as DNA: TGTGCCAGCAGCTTAAACAGCCTGAAGTACAATGAGCAGTTCTTC. This translates into CASSLNSLKYNEQFF.

The chain is built from TRBV27 and TRBJ2-5; D gene uncertain. V lost 5 bases and J 5 bases, leaving 18 bases between the germline ends. The CDR3 covers 15 residues. From germline, CDR1 is MNHEY and CDR2 SMNVEV (reference sequence). CDR3 bases: TGTGCCAGCAGTCCCCTATTTTCGTCGGAGGAGACCCAGTACTTC. Protein sequence: CASSPLFSSEETQYF.

This clonotype was seen only a few times. The chain carries TRBV15 and TRBJ2-2; D remains ambiguous. The CDR3 runs 14 residues. Germline V gives CDR1 LNHNV, CDR2 YYDKDF (reference sequence). Trimming took off 1 base at V and 3 bases at J, with 6 bases between the two ends. The CDR3 sequence: CATSRGRYTGELFF. The CDR3 DNA is TGTGCCACCAGCAGAGGCCGCTACACCGGGGAGCTGTTTTTT.

The gene calls are TRBV4-1 and TRBJ1-5; D ambiguous. V dropped 4 bases and J dropped 3 bases, with 10 bases sitting between them. Germline CDR1 reads MGHRA; CDR2 reads YSYEKL. The CDR3 consists of 14 residues. This CDR3 is CASSRARDNQPQHF. As DNA, the CDR3 is TGCGCCAGCAGCCGCGCTCGAGACAATCAGCCCCAGCATTTT.

This clonotype was counted many times. CDR3 sequence reads: CASRDRTGGSYEQYF. CDR3 in DNA: TGCGCCAGCAGGGACCGCACGGGGGGCTCCTACGAGCAGTACTTC. The chain recombines TRBV5-1 with TRBJ2-7; 7 positions agree with TRBD2. J gave up 0 bases and V 5 bases, and 8 bases lay outside the gene matches. From germline, CDR1 is SGHRS and CDR2 YFSETQ. The CDR3 runs to 15 residues. Together with reference TRBV5-1 and TRBJ2-7, the CDR3 gives the full variable domain: KAGVTQTPRYLIKTRGQQVTLSCSPISGHRSVSWYQQTPGQGLQFLFEYFSETQRNKGNFPGRFSGRQFSNSRSEMNVSTLELGDSALYLCASRDRTGGSYEQYFGPGTRLTVT.

Only a few counts were recorded for this clonotype. The V call is TRBV28, the J call TRBJ2-7; 11 positions match TRBD1. The CDR3 length is 12 residues. Germline V CDR1 and CDR2: MDHEN, SYDVKM. Unmatched junction bases numbered 3, after V lost 4 bases and J lost 10 bases. The CDR3 loop is CASSYGQGAQYF. For the CDR3, the DNA is TGTGCCAGCAGTTACGGACAGGGGGCTCAGTACTTC.

J is TRBJ2-1 and V is TRBV20-1; D unclear. The CDR3 has 14 amino acids. Per the germline V gene, CDR1 is DFQATT and CDR2 is SNEGSKA (reference sequence). Trimming left V 3 bases short and J 7 bases short, with 16 bases between. The CDR3 region has the DNA TGCAGTGCTAGCATCGTTAGCAGGAGTAATGAGCAGTTCTTC. It is translated as CSASIVSRSNEQFF.

This clonotype was observed at least ten times. The rearrangement links TRBV10-3 to TRBJ1-5; D gene uncertain. V lost 3 bases and J 6 bases, leaving 6 bases between the germline ends. The V gene's germline CDR1 is ENHRY and CDR2 SYGVKD. CDR3 length equals 12 residues. The chain's CDR3 is CAISDHGQPQHF. CDR3 DNA: TGTGCCATCAGTGACCACGGTCAGCCCCAGCATTTT.

This clonotype has a count of ten or more. The chain combines TRBV2 with TRBJ2-1; 12 nucleotides agree with TRBD2. The CDR3 length is 17 residues. Germline loops: CDR1 SNHLY, CDR2 FYNNEI. The junction had 4 bases not matched to a gene; V was cut back by 0 bases and J by 4 bases. The CDR3 here is CASSEADGLAGYNEQFF. In DNA form, the CDR3 reads TGTGCCAGCAGTGAAGCGGACGGACTAGCGGGATACAATGAGCAGTTCTTC.

This clonotype was seen a few times. The rearrangement joins TRBV7-6 to TRBJ2-7, with D tentatively TRBD2 (6 bases). V lost 4 bases to trimming and J lost 1 base, with 14 bases between them. The CDR3 consists of 15 residues. Germline V gene lookup returns CDR1 SGHVS and CDR2 FNYEAQ. The CDR3 protein is CASSYGRERSYEQYF. Written as DNA, the CDR3 is TGTGCCAGCAGCTACGGACGGGAGAGATCCTACGAGCAGTACTTC.

The chain employs TRBV7-3 and TRBJ1-1, with D unresolved. Germline CDR1 is SGHTA and CDR2 is FQGTGA. CDR3 length: 13 residues. Trimming shortened V by 5 bases and J by 1 base, and 8 bases separated the two germline ends. CDR3: CASSQAENTEAFF. CDR3 coding DNA: TGTGCCAGCAGCCAAGCAGAGAACACTGAAGCTTTCTTT.